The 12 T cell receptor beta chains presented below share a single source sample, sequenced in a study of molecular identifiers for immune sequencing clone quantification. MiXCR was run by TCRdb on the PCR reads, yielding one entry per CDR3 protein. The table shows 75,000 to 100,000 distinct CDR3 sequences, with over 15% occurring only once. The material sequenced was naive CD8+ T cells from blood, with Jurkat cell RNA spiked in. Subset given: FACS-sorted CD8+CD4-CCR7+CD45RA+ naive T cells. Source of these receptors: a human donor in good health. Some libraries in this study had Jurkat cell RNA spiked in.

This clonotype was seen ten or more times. In nucleotides, the CDR3 is TGTGCCAGCAGTTTATCAGTGGGACTAGCGGGCCCAGATACGCAGTATTTT. Protein sequence: CASSLSVGLAGPDTQYF. The V gene is TRBV27, the J gene TRBJ2-3; 12 nucleotides align to TRBD2. This CDR3 region has 17 residues. The ends lost 0 bases at V and 4 bases at J; junction bases unmatched: 5. The germline CDR1 and CDR2 sequences are MNHEY and SMNVEV (reference sequence).

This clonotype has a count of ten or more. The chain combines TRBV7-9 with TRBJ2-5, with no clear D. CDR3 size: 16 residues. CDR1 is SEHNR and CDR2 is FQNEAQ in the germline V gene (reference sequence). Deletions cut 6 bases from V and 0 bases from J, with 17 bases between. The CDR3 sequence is CASSSRVGSYQETQYF. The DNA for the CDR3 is TGTGCCAGCAGTTCACGTGTCGGTTCATACCAAGAGACCCAGTACTTC.

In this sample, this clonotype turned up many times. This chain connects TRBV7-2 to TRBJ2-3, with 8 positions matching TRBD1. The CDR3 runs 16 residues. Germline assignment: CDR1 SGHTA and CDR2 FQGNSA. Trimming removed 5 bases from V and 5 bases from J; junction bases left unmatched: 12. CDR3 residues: CASSTPRGTGEDTQYF. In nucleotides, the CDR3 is TGTGCCAGCAGCACGCCCCGCGGGACAGGTGAAGATACGCAGTATTTT.

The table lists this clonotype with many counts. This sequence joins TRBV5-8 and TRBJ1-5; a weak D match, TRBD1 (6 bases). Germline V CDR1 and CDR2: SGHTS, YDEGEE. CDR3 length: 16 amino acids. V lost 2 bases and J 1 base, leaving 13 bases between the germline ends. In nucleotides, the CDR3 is TGTGCCAGCAGCTTTCGAGGGGGGGCCAGCAATCAGCCCCAGCATTTT. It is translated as CASSFRGGASNQPQHF.

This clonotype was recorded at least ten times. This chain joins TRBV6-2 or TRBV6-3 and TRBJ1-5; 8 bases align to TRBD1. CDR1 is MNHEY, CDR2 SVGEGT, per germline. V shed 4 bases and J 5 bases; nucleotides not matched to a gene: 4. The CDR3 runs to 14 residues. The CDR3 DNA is TGTGCCAGCAGTTGGACAGGGAGAGATCAGCCCCAGCATTTT. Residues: CASSWTGRDQPQHF.

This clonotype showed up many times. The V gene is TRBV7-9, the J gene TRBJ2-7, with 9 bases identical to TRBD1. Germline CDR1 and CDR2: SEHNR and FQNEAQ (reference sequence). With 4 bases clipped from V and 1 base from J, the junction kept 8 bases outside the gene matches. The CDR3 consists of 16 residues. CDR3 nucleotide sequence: TGTGCCAGCAGCTCAGGTTGGGGACAGGGATCCTACGAGCAGTACTTC. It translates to CASSSGWGQGSYEQYF. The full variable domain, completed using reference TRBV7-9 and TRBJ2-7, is DTGVSQNPRHKITKRGQNVTFRCDPISEHNRLYWYRQTLGQGPEFLTYFQNEAQLEKSRLLSDRFSAERPKGSFSTLEIQRTEQGDSAMYLCASSSGWGQGSYEQYFGPGTRLTVT.

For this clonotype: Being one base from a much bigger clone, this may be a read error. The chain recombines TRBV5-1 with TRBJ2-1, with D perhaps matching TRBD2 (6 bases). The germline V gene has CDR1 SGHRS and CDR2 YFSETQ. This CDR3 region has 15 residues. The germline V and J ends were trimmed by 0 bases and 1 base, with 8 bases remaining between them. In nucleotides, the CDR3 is TGCGCCAGCAGCTTGGGGGGGGTTTCCTACAATGAGCAGTTCTTC. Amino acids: CASSLGGVSYNEQFF.

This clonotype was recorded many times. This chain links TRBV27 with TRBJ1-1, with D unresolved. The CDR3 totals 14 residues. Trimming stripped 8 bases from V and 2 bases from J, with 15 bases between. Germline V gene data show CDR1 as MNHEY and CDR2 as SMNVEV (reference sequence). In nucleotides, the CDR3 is TGTGCCAGCTCCTACGCGGGAGGAAACACTGAAGCTTTCTTT. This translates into CASSYAGGNTEAFF.

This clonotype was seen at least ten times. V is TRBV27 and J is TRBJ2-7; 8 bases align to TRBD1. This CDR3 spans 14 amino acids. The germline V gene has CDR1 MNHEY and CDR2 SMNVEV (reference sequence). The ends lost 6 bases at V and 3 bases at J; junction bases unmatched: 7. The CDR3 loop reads CASRSGTGGYEQYF. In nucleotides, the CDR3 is TGTGCCAGCAGATCCGGGACAGGAGGCTACGAGCAGTACTTC.

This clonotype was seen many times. The CDR3 nucleotides read TGTGCCAGCAGCGTGAATGGAGGGCAGCCCCAGCATTTT. Its translation: CASSVNGGQPQHF. The rearrangement joins TRBV9 to TRBJ1-5; no clear D gene. Trimming pared 2 bases from V and 7 bases from J, leaving 10 bases between. Germline V gene data show CDR1 as SGDLS and CDR2 as YYNGEE. This CDR3 spans 13 amino acids.

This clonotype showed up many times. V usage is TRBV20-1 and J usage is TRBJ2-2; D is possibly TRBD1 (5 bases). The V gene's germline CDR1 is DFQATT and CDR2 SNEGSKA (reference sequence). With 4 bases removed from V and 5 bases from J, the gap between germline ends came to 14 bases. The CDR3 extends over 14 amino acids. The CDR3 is CSATKGRTTGELFF. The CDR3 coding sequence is TGCAGTGCTACCAAAGGACGGACAACCGGGGAGCTGTTTTTT.

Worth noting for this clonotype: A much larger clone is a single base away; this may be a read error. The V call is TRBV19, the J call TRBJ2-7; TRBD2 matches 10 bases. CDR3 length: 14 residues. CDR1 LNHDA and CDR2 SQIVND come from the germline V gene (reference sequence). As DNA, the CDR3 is TGTGCCAGTGGTATCCTAGCGGGAGCCTACGAGCAGTACTTC. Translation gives CASGILAGAYEQYF.